Following are 20 T cell receptor beta chains from one sample sequenced in a study of shared clonotypes between healthy human individuals. Sequencing was performed with immunoSEQ multiplex PCR; in TCRdb, only in-frame clones are kept and a portion is missing. The sample has 800,000 to 1,200,000 clones; about 80% are singletons. Specimen: memory CD4+ T cells from PBMCs. Subset indicated: CD45RA-negative fraction. These receptor sequences come from a man aged 18 to 29 in good health. Some clones in this sample may be carry-over from other donors' samples.

The chain is built from TRBV4-3 and TRBJ1-4; D perhaps matches TRBD1 (5 bases). The length of the CDR3 is 15 residues. Trimming cost V 0 bases and J 7 bases, with 12 bases left between them. The germline V gene encodes CDR1 LGHNA and CDR2 YSLEER. The CDR3 DNA is TGCGCCAGCAGCCAAGACTCCAGGGCGGGTGAAAAACTGTTTTTT. It specifies CASSQDSRAGEKLFF.

A remark on this clone: The same CDR3 arises from other DNA sequences in this sample as well. The chain has TRBV9 and TRBJ1-5; unclear D gene. The CDR3 is 15 residues long. Trimming removed 0 bases at V and 0 bases at J, with 7 bases between. The germline V gene has CDR1 SGDLS and CDR2 YYNGEE. The CDR3 DNA reads as TGTGCCAGCAGCGTAGATCCCTATAGCAATCAGCCCCAGCATTTT. Amino acid sequence: CASSVDPYSNQPQHF. Supplemented by reference TRBV9 and TRBJ1-5, the full variable domain reads DSGVTQTPKHLITATGQRVTLRCSPRSGDLSVYWYQQSLDQGLQFLIQYYNGEERAKGNILERFSAQQFPDLHSELNLSSLELGDSALYFCASSVDPYSNQPQHFGDGTRLSIL.

The V gene is TRBV5-5, the J gene TRBJ1-3; D not resolved. The CDR3 is 14 residues long. V gave up 3 bases and J gave up 0 bases, with 7 bases separating them. Per the germline V gene, CDR1 is SGHKS and CDR2 is YYEKEE (reference sequence). CDR3 nucleotides: TGTGCCAGCAGCTCAGTGTCCTCTGGAAACACCATATATTTT. Translated: CASSSVSSGNTIYF.

This rearrangement joins TRBV7-8 to TRBJ2-7; TRBD1 or TRBD2 may be the D gene (6 bases each). The CDR3 has 16 residues. Germline values: CDR1 SGHVS, CDR2 FQNEAQ. V dropped 0 bases and J dropped 3 bases, with 15 bases sitting between them. This chain's CDR3 is CASSLAKGGNFYEQYF. The DNA for the CDR3 is TGTGCCAGCAGCTTAGCAAAGGGGGGAAACTTCTACGAGCAGTACTTC.

The gene calls are TRBV2 and TRBJ2-5; D not certain. This CDR3 contains 11 residues. Trimming took off 4 bases at V and 3 bases at J, with 3 bases between the two ends. CDR1 SNHLY and CDR2 FYNNEI come from the germline V gene. CDR3 protein: CASSGEETQYF. The CDR3 DNA is TGTGCCAGCAGTGGCGAAGAGACCCAGTACTTC. Variable domain in full (rest from reference TRBV2 and TRBJ2-5): EPEVTQTPSHQVTQMGQEVILRCVPISNHLYFYWYRQILGQKVEFLVSFYNNEISEKSEIFDDQFSVERPDGSNFTLKIRSTKLEDSAMYFCASSGEETQYFGPGTRLLVL.

This clone showed up just a few times. The V call is TRBV6-6, the J call TRBJ1-5; tentatively, D is TRBD1 (6 bases). The CDR3 is 16 amino acids. V lost 6 bases and J 5 bases, leaving 20 bases between the germline ends. Looked up from germline, CDR1 is MNHNY and CDR2 is SVGAGI (reference sequence). The CDR3 protein is CASRRFGGAVYQPQHF. CDR3 in DNA: TGTGCCAGCAGGCGTTTTGGGGGCGCGGTTTATCAGCCCCAGCATTTT.

This clone was counted at least ten times. The chain is built from TRBV28 and TRBJ1-2; TRBD1 matches at 9 bases. In germline, CDR1 is MDHEN, CDR2 SYDVKM. After removal of 6 bases from V and 4 bases from J, the junction contained 3 bases not matched to a gene. The CDR3 consists of 13 residues. The CDR3 DNA reads as TGTGCCAGCAGATCGGGACAGGGCTATGGCTACACCTTC. Its protein is CASRSGQGYGYTF.

The chain is built from TRBV6-1 and TRBJ1-1; D is possibly TRBD1 (5 bases). The CDR3 contains 14 residues. The V and J ends lost 5 bases and 2 bases respectively, with 12 bases between them. Germline values: CDR1 MNHNS, CDR2 SASEGT. CDR3 loop: CASSKGRYNTEAFF. The CDR3, as DNA: TGTGCCAGCAGTAAGGGACGATACAACACTGAAGCTTTCTTT.

The chain employs TRBV18 and TRBJ2-7, with D uncertain. The ends were cut back, 1 base at V and 2 bases at J, with 9 bases in the middle. Germline CDR1 is KGHSH and CDR2 is LQKENI. This CDR3 has 14 amino acids. The CDR3 is CASSPRSSPYEQYF. The CDR3 nucleotides are TGTGCCAGCTCACCACGTTCATCCCCCTACGAGCAGTACTTC.

The chain links TRBV30 to TRBJ2-2, with TRBD1 identical over 7 bases. There are 15 residues in the CDR3. V shed 5 bases and J 5 bases; nucleotides not matched to a gene: 11. Germline CDR1 GTSNPN, CDR2 SVGIG (reference sequence). The DNA for the CDR3 is TGTGCCTGGTCTAGACAGGGCGTGGGGACCGGGGAGCTGTTTTTT. Amino acid sequence: CAWSRQGVGTGELFF.

This clone was observed a single time. The chain has TRBV7-3 and TRBJ2-3, with 10 bases fitting TRBD2. The junction had 8 bases not matched to a gene; V was cut back by 5 bases and J by 0 bases. Germline assignment: CDR1 SGHTA and CDR2 FQGTGA. There are 17 residues in the CDR3. CDR3 nucleotide sequence: TGTGCCAGCAGCCCGAGGGCTAGCGGGGGTAGCACAGATACGCAGTATTTT. Translating gives CASSPRASGGSTDTQYF.

This clone is a singleton in its sample. The genes are TRBV29-1 and TRBJ1-2; weak D call: TRBD1 (6 bases). CDR1 is SQVTM, CDR2 ANQGSEA, per germline. The germline V and J ends were trimmed by 5 bases and 9 bases, with 10 bases remaining between them. The CDR3 is made up of 10 amino acids. The CDR3 bases are TGCAGCGTTTTTCAGGGGAGCTACACCTTC. Protein sequence: CSVFQGSYTF.

There are a few counts of this clone. The chain links TRBV25-1 to TRBJ2-7, with D possibly TRBD1 on 7 matching bases. V was cut by 5 bases and J by 0 bases, with 14 bases left in between. CDR3 size: 15 residues. CDR1 and CDR2 (germline): MGHDK, SYGVNS. This CDR3 reads CASSRGTANSYEQYF. The CDR3 bases are TGTGCCAGCAGTCGGGGGACAGCCAACTCCTACGAGCAGTACTTC.

In the case of this clone: A much larger clone differs from this one at a single base, so this may be a read error. This same CDR3 is encoded by further DNA sequences in the sample. The chain is built from TRBV5-8 and TRBJ2-2, with a weak D call TRBD1 (6 bases). Germline V gene sequence: CDR1 SGHTS, CDR2 YDEGEE. This CDR3 comprises 15 residues. Trimming pared 0 bases from V and 2 bases from J, leaving 8 bases between. For the CDR3, the DNA is TGTGCCAGCAGCTTGGTGGGGGCCAACACCGGGGAGCTGTTTTTT. Translated, it gives CASSLVGANTGELFF.

This chain connects TRBV7-3 to TRBJ2-5; D gene unclear. V was pared by 5 bases and J by 5 bases, with 12 bases between. CDR3 size: 13 residues. Germline values: CDR1 SGHTA, CDR2 FQGTGA. CDR3 bases: TGTGCCAGCAGCGCCCGGGTACAGGAGACCCAGTACTTC. This codes for CASSARVQETQYF.

This chain connects TRBV2 to TRBJ1-5; TRBD1 agrees at 7 bases. Trimming took 5 bases from V and 5 from J; bases not matched to a gene: 9. The CDR3 loop spans 15 amino acids. Germline V gene sequence: CDR1 SNHLY, CDR2 FYNNEI. The CDR3 reads CASSKGQDGHQPQHF. Written as DNA, the CDR3 is TGTGCCAGCAGTAAAGGACAGGACGGCCATCAGCCCCAGCATTTT.

The chain employs TRBV25-1 and TRBJ1-5; 7 bases are a match to TRBD1. J lost 4 bases, V lost 4 bases, and 7 bases had no gene match. Germline CDR1 and CDR2: MGHDK and SYGVNS. The CDR3 is made up of 15 amino acids. The CDR3: CASSAGTGANQPQHF. CDR3 DNA sequence: TGTGCCAGCAGTGCCGGAACAGGGGCTAATCAGCCCCAGCATTTT.

The chain combines TRBV15 with TRBJ1-1; possible D gene TRBD1, 5 bases. CDR3 length: 14 amino acids. Deletions cut 5 bases from V and 5 bases from J, with 15 bases between. The germline V gene has CDR1 LNHNV and CDR2 YYDKDF (reference sequence). CDR3 in DNA: TGTGCCACCAGCTTTCAGACAGTCAGAACTGAAGCTTTCTTT. Encoded protein: CATSFQTVRTEAFF.

The table lists this clone with a few counts. The V gene is TRBV19, the J gene TRBJ1-1; a weak D match, TRBD1 (5 bases). Trimming pared 6 bases from V and 0 bases from J, leaving 17 bases between. The V gene's germline CDR1 is LNHDA and CDR2 SQIVND (reference sequence). The CDR3 covers 16 residues. The CDR3 loop is CASSKRGVGVNTEAFF. The CDR3 region has the DNA TGTGCCAGTAGCAAACGGGGTGTGGGGGTGAACACTGAAGCTTTCTTT.

The rearrangement joins TRBV5-1 to TRBJ2-2; no definite D call. CDR1 and CDR2 from the germline V gene are SGHRS and YFSETQ. V was trimmed by 4 bases and J by 5 bases, leaving 18 bases between them. This CDR3 comprises 16 residues. Written as DNA, the CDR3 is TGCGCCAGCAGCCCTATGGACCCACGGGTTACCGGGGAGCTGTTTTTT. Translation gives CASSPMDPRVTGELFF.